These 3 T cell receptor beta chains were sequenced from one sample in a study of somatic mutations in cytotoxic T cells in rheumatoid arthritis. Clones were read by immunoSEQ multiplex PCR, and TCRdb kept only the in-frame ones, dropping some. The sample gives about 23,000 clones, roughly 74% of which show up once; around 10% is in the top ten. The sample taken for sequencing was CD8+ T cells sorted from blood. These receptors came from an adult with rheumatoid arthritis.

This clone has more than one count but fewer than ten. The V call is TRBV7-9, the J call TRBJ2-2; D is perhaps TRBD1 (6 bases). V was clipped by 5 bases and J by 3 bases, with 13 bases between them. This CDR3 has 15 amino acids. Germline CDR1 reads SEHNR; CDR2 reads FQNEAQ (reference sequence). CDR3 in amino acids: CASSPWTAHTGELFF. The DNA of the CDR3 is TGTGCCAGCAGCCCCTGGACAGCCCACACCGGGGAGCTGTTTTTT.

This chain links TRBV5-6 with TRBJ2-5; D perhaps matches TRBD2 (6 bases). The closer fit of TRBJ2-7 to the DNA end suggests the J call may be wrong. CDR1 and CDR2 (germline): SGHDT, YYEEEE. The CDR3 loop spans 15 amino acids. Here the CDR3 reads CASSLVGGRSYEQYF. The CDR3 DNA follows: TGTGCCAGCAGCTTGGTAGGTGGGAGGTCCTACGAGCAGTACTTC.

V usage is TRBV4-1 and J usage is TRBJ2-1, with D perhaps given as TRBD1 or TRBD2 (5 bases each). CDR3 length: 11 amino acids. Germline assignment: CDR1 MGHRA and CDR2 YSYEKL. Between the trimmed V and J ends, which lost 5 bases and 7 bases, there was a span of 6 bases. CDR3 loop: CASSGGNEQFF. In nucleotides, the CDR3 is TGCGCCAGCAGCGGGGGAAATGAGCAGTTCTTC.